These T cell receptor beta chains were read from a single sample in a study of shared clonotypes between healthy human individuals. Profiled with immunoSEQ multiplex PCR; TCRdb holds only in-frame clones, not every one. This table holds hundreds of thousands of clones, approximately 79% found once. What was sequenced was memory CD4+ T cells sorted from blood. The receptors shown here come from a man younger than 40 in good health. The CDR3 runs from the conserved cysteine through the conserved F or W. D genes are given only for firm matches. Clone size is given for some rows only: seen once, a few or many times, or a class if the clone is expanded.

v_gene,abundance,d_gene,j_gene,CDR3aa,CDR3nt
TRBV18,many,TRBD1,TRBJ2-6,CASSLEPWWTGEHGANVLTF,TGTGCCAGCTCACTTGAACCATGGTGGACAGGGGAGCATGGGGCCAACGTCCTGACTTTC
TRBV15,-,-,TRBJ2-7,CATKRGGGAYEQYF,TGTGCCACCAAAAGGGGTGGGGGCGCCTACGAGCAGTACTTC
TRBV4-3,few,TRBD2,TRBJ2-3,CASSQGTSGRRADTQYF,TGCGCCAGCAGCCAGGGTACTAGCGGGAGGAGGGCAGATACGCAGTATTTT
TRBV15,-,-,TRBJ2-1,CATSRAPPTNNEQFF,TGTGCCACCAGCAGAGCACCGCCTACTAACAATGAGCAGTTCTTC
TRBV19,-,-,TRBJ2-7,CASSSSPLVVQYF,TGTGCCAGTAGTTCTTCCCCCCTGGTGGTGCAGTACTTC
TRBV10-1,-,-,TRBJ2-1,CASSPGFYNEQFF,TGCGCCAGCAGCCCAGGGTTTTACAATGAGCAGTTCTTC
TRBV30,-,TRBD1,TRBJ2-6,CAWRDRALGANVLTF,TGTGCCTGGCGCGACAGGGCTTTAGGGGCCAACGTCCTGACTTTC
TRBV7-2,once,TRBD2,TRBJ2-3,CASRLAVGTDTQYF,TGTGCCAGCAGGCTAGCGGTAGGCACAGATACGCAGTATTTT
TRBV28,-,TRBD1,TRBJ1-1,CASTTSGGPGWTEAFF,TGTGCCAGCACTACATCAGGGGGCCCCGGGTGGACTGAAGCTTTCTTT
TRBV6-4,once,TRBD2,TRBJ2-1,CASSEERGNEQFF,TGTGCCAGCAGTGAGGAGCGGGGGAATGAGCAGTTCTTC
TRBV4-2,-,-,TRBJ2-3,CASSFQVNPSTDTQYF,TGTGCCAGCAGCTTCCAGGTGAATCCTAGCACAGATACGCAGTATTTT
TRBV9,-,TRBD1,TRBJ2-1,CASSGRQGSNLLYNEQFF,TGTGCCAGCAGCGGGAGACAGGGGTCAAACCTCCTATACAATGAGCAGTTCTTC
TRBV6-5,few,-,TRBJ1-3,CASSRNSGNTIYF,TGTGCCAGCAGCCGAAACTCTGGAAACACCATATATTTT
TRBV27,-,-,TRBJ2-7,CASNPPLASSSYEQYF,TGTGCCAGCAATCCCCCCCTAGCTTCCAGCTCCTACGAGCAGTACTTC
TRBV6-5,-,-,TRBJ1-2,CASRQGFGYTF,TGTGCCAGCAGACAGGGTTTTGGCTACACCTTC
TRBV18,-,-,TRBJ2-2,CASSPDSPGELFF,TGTGCCAGCTCCCCCGACTCCCCCGGGGAGCTGTTTTTT
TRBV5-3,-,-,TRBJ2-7,CASSHTNKKQYF,TGTGCCAGCAGCCACACAAATAAGAAGCAGTACTTC
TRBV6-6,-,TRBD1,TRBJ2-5,CASHHRNRGEETQYF,TGTGCCAGCCACCATAGAAACAGGGGAGAGGAGACCCAGTACTTC
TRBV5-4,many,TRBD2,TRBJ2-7,CASSPPGLAGVHEQYF,TGTGCCAGCAGCCCTCCGGGACTAGCGGGAGTGCACGAGCAGTACTTC
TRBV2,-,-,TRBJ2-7,CASSVQGAEQYF,TGTGCCAGCTCGGTCCAGGGTGCGGAGCAGTACTTC
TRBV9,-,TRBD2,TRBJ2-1,CASSVGSGSHNEQFF,TGTGCCAGCAGCGTAGGTAGCGGGAGCCACAATGAGCAGTTCTTC
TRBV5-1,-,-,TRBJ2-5,CASSYQGNNQETQYF,TGCGCCAGCAGCTATCAGGGAAACAACCAAGAGACCCAGTACTTC
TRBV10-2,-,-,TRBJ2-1,CATLGLDPYNEQFF,TGCGCCACCCTAGGGCTTGACCCTTACAATGAGCAGTTCTTC
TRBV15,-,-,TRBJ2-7,CATSKGGEEVEQYF,TGTGCCACCAGCAAAGGGGGGGAAGAAGTCGAGCAGTACTTC
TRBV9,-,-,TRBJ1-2,CASSLDFYGYTF,TGTGCCAGCAGCTTGGACTTCTATGGCTACACCTTC
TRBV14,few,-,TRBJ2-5,CASSHKQGEETQYF,TGTGCCAGCAGCCATAAACAGGGAGAAGAGACCCAGTACTTC
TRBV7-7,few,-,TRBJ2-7,CASGPNEFSYEQYF,TGTGCTAGCGGTCCCAACGAATTCTCCTACGAGCAGTACTTC
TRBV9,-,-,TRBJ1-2,CASSVGRGGYGYTF,TGTGCCAGCAGCGTAGGTAGGGGAGGCTATGGCTACACCTTC
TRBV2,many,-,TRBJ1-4,CASSGTIPNEKLFF,TGTGCCAGCAGTGGGACAATCCCTAATGAAAAACTGTTTTTT
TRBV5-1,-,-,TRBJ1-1,CASSQGTGNTEAFF,TGCGCCAGCAGTCAGGGCACAGGGAACACTGAAGCTTTCTTT
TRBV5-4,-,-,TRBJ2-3,CASSLGTPSVTDTQYF,TGTGCCAGCAGCTTGGGAACCCCGTCAGTGACAGATACGCAGTATTTT
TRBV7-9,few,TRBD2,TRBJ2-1,CASSLSLAGSYNEQFF,TGTGCCAGCAGCTTAAGTCTAGCGGGATCCTACAATGAGCAGTTCTTC
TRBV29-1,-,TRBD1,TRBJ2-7,CSVGDSPYEQYF,TGCAGCGTTGGGGACAGCCCCTACGAGCAGTACTTC
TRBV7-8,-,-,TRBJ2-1,CASSITAPSSYNEQFF,TGTGCCAGCAGCATTACTGCTCCGAGCTCCTACAATGAGCAGTTCTTC
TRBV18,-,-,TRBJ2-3,CASSDRKGSDTQYF,TGTGCCAGCTCGGATCGCAAGGGTTCAGATACGCAGTATTTT
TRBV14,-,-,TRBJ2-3,CASSQGITDTQYF,TGTGCCAGCAGCCAGGGGATCACAGATACGCAGTATTTT
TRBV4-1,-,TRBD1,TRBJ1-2,CASSKGQGGYGYTF,TGCGCCAGCAGCAAGGGACAGGGAGGTTATGGCTACACCTTC